These 17 T cell receptor beta chains were all obtained from the same sample, sequenced in a study of blood T cell repertoires in COVID-19. Only in-frame clones appear in the TCRdb table, and some are missing; sequencing was by immunoSEQ multiplex PCR. Altogether more than 350,000 clones are present, approximately 88% being singletons, with the ten largest covering around 3%. The sample was peripheral blood. These receptors were obtained from a woman younger than 45 with COVID-19, enrolled during active disease.

The count of this clone is one. This chain joins TRBV29-1 and TRBJ1-2, with TRBD1 matching over 7 bases. The V and J ends lost 7 bases and 6 bases, in that order; junction bases with no gene match: 5. This CDR3 comprises 11 residues. In germline, CDR1 is SQVTM, CDR2 ANQGSEA. The CDR3 DNA sequence: TGCAGCGCTTCCGACAGGGATGGCTACACCTTC. Amino acids: CSASDRDGYTF.

The genes are TRBV5-8 and TRBJ1-1, with 7 bases identical to TRBD1. Germline assignment: CDR1 SGHTS and CDR2 YDEGEE. V trimming: 2 bases; J trimming: 0 bases; junction bases outside the gene matches: 7. The CDR3 runs to 16 residues. CDR3 nucleotides: TGTGCCAGCAGCTTTTCCCGGGACAGCATGAACACTGAAGCTTTCTTT. Translating it yields CASSFSRDSMNTEAFF.

The chain employs TRBV11-2 and TRBJ1-1, with 8 bases matching TRBD1. The CDR3 sequence is 14 residues long. In germline, CDR1 is SGHAT, CDR2 FQNNGV. V was pared by 6 bases and J by 8 bases, with 11 bases of the junction left unmatched. Here the CDR3 reads CASSYQGANLEAFF. CDR3 DNA sequence: TGTGCCAGCAGTTATCAGGGGGCCAACCTAGAAGCTTTCTTT.

The CDR3 DNA reads as TGTGCCAGCAGTGTACAGGGGATCAGGGCGCAGTATTTT. As protein: CASSVQGIRAQYF. This sequence joins TRBV2 and TRBJ2-3; TRBD1 aligns across 7 bases. The CDR3 has 13 residues. Per the germline V gene, CDR1 is SNHLY and CDR2 is FYNNEI. Germline trimming cut 4 bases from V and 10 bases from J; bases unmatched to any gene: 8.

This clone has just one count. Written as DNA, the CDR3 is TGTGCCAGCTCAAATCCAAACACTGAAGCTTTCTTT. This gives the protein CASSNPNTEAFF. The chain uses TRBV18 and TRBJ1-1; D is uncertain. Germline lookup yields CDR1 KGHSH and CDR2 LQKENI. The CDR3 covers 12 residues. V shed 5 bases and J shed 2 bases, with 6 bases lying between them.

The chain recombines TRBV4-3 with TRBJ2-1; 10 bases map to TRBD2. CDR3 length: 17 residues. Losses at the gene ends were 0 bases for V and 1 base for J; bases not matched to a gene: 3. Per the germline V gene, CDR1 is LGHNA and CDR2 is YSLEER. DNA of the CDR3: TGCGCCAGCAGCCAAGACAGCGGGGGGGCATCCTACAATGAGCAGTTCTTC. Amino acids: CASSQDSGGASYNEQFF.

The chain couples TRBV24-1 to TRBJ2-3; TRBD2 aligns across 8 bases. Germline V gene data show CDR1 as KGHDR and CDR2 as SFDVKD. J was trimmed by 3 bases and V by 4 bases; bases with no gene match: 5. The CDR3 consists of 15 residues. The CDR3 reads CATSEPIAGTDTQYF. Written as DNA, the CDR3 is TGTGCCACCAGTGAACCCATAGCGGGAACAGATACGCAGTATTTT.

The V gene is TRBV19, the J gene TRBJ1-1, with a weak D call TRBD1 (6 bases). This CDR3 spans 14 amino acids. The ends were cut back, 6 bases at V and 2 bases at J, with 13 bases in the middle. Germline V gene sequence: CDR1 LNHDA, CDR2 SQIVND (reference sequence). For the CDR3, the DNA is TGTGCCAGTAGGCAGGGACACCCAAACACTGAAGCTTTCTTT. Amino acids: CASRQGHPNTEAFF.

The gene calls are TRBV9 and TRBJ1-1; TRBD1 agrees at 7 bases. This CDR3 is 15 amino acids long. J lost 5 bases, V lost 3 bases, and 10 bases had no gene match. Germline-derived CDR1 and CDR2 are SGDLS and YYNGEE. The CDR3 DNA sequence: TGTGCCAGCAGCGCACAGGGGCCATTGGGTACTGAAGCTTTCTTT. This codes for CASSAQGPLGTEAFF.

This clone has a single count. DNA of the CDR3: TGTGCCAGCAGCGTATCGGGGACAGGGTGGAGCGTAATGAACTATGGCTACACCTTC. Its protein product is CASSVSGTGWSVMNYGYTF. This chain connects TRBV9 to TRBJ1-2, with 9 bases aligning to TRBD1. The J segment lost 2 bases and the V segment lost 1 base, leaving 15 bases of the junction unmatched. The CDR3 runs 19 residues. Germline V gives CDR1 SGDLS, CDR2 YYNGEE.

The chain has TRBV7-8 and TRBJ2-7; 9 bases line up with TRBD2. The germline CDR1 and CDR2 sequences are SGHVS and FQNEAQ. The CDR3 covers 16 residues. V shed 1 base, J shed 4 bases, and the junction held 8 bases outside the gene matches. The DNA of the CDR3 is TGTGCCAGCAGCTTAGGAGGGACTAGCCACTCTTACGAGCAGTACGTC. Translated: CASSLGGTSHSYEQYV.

The rearrangement joins TRBV6-6 to TRBJ2-5, with a tentative D call TRBD1 (5 bases). The CDR3 consists of 14 residues. Trimming cost V 6 bases and J 0 bases, with 11 bases left between them. Germline V gene sequence: CDR1 MNHNY, CDR2 SVGAGI (reference sequence). CDR3 region: CASRRAGYQETQYF. In DNA form, the CDR3 reads TGTGCCAGCAGGCGAGCAGGGTACCAAGAGACCCAGTACTTC.

V usage is TRBV10-1 and J usage is TRBJ2-3; D is perhaps TRBD1 (6 bases). Germline CDR1 reads WNHNN; CDR2 reads SYGVQD (reference sequence). Between the trimmed V and J ends, which lost 7 bases and 7 bases, there was a span of 18 bases. This CDR3 has 14 residues. The CDR3 DNA follows: TGCGCCAGCAACCCGGGACAACCCCAACATACGCAGTATTTT. Translated, it gives CASNPGQPQHTQYF.

This clone appeared a few times. The rearrangement joins TRBV6-2 or TRBV6-3 to TRBJ2-3; 8 nucleotides agree with TRBD2. V lost 5 bases, J lost 0 bases, and 10 bases stayed unmatched. The CDR3 length is 17 residues. Germline V CDR1 and CDR2: MNHEY, SVGEGT. CDR3 bases: TGTGCCAGCAGTCAAAGGACTAGCTTACTTAGCACAGATACGCAGTATTTT. Translation: CASSQRTSLLSTDTQYF.

A few counts support this clone. This chain links TRBV10-3 with TRBJ2-3; TRBD2 aligns across 13 bases. CDR1 ENHRY and CDR2 SYGVKD come from the germline V gene. CDR3 length: 17 residues. The junction had 10 bases not matched to a gene; V was cut back by 5 bases and J by 5 bases. CDR3: CAISPQNGLAGEDTQYF. The CDR3, as DNA: TGTGCCATCAGTCCCCAAAACGGACTAGCGGGAGAAGATACGCAGTATTTT.

The rearrangement uses TRBV3-1 (or the pseudogene TRBV3-2) and TRBJ2-1, with D maybe TRBD2 (6 bases). The germline V and J ends were trimmed by 0 bases and 2 bases, with 17 bases remaining between them. CDR1 is LGHDT and CDR2 is YNNKEL in the germline V gene (reference sequence). This CDR3 region has 18 residues. The CDR3 sequence is CASSQDFGGGGTYNEQFF. The CDR3 bases are TGTGCCAGCAGCCAAGACTTCGGGGGTGGGGGAACCTACAATGAGCAGTTCTTC.

The chain has TRBV27 and TRBJ2-2; no firm D call. The CDR3 extends over 16 amino acids. The germline V gene has CDR1 MNHEY and CDR2 SMNVEV (reference sequence). Trimming shortened V by 3 bases and J by 1 base, and 12 bases separated the two germline ends. DNA of the CDR3: TGTGCCAGCAGTTTCGGAAGAGACTGGAACACCGGGGAGCTGTTTTTT. Protein product: CASSFGRDWNTGELFF.